Following are 12 T cell receptor beta chains from one sample sequenced in a study of shared clonotypes between healthy human individuals. The assay was immunoSEQ multiplex PCR, and TCRdb's table has in-frame clones only and misses some. Of roughly 2,500,000 clones in the sample, roughly 93% were seen once. Sequencing was carried out using naive CD4+ T cells from PBMCs. Specified subset: CD45RA+ positively selected. These receptors came from a young man in good health. Some clones in this sample may be carry-over from other donors' samples.

This clone was picked up a small number of times. The J gene is TRBJ1-2, the V gene TRBV7-9, with TRBD1 matching 8 bases. This CDR3 comprises 14 residues. Germline-derived CDR1 and CDR2 are SEHNR and FQNEAQ (reference sequence). V lost 4 bases and J lost 6; bases outside the gene matches: 7. DNA for the CDR3: TGTGCCAGCAGCTCGGACAGGGCGACTGATGGCTACACCTTC. It is translated as CASSSDRATDGYTF.

The chain employs TRBV6-5 and TRBJ2-1; TRBD1 agrees at 8 bases. Germline V gene lookup returns CDR1 MNHEY and CDR2 SVGAGI. This CDR3 has 15 amino acids. The trim removed 4 bases at V and 7 bases at J, leaving 9 bases unmatched. The CDR3 here is CASSLGQAIGNEQFF. The CDR3 DNA reads TGTGCCAGCAGTTTGGGACAGGCTATTGGGAATGAGCAGTTCTTC.

The J gene is TRBJ1-4, the V gene TRBV7-9; 7 bases line up with TRBD1. V trimming: 2 bases; J trimming: 4 bases; junction bases outside the gene matches: 13. This CDR3 spans 18 amino acids. Germline-derived CDR1 and CDR2 are SEHNR and FQNEAQ (reference sequence). CDR3 coding DNA: TGTGCCAGCAGCTTAATTCGGGGGATGGGACAGCATAATGAAAAACTGTTTTTT. Translation: CASSLIRGMGQHNEKLFF.

The J gene is TRBJ2-1, the V gene TRBV5-1; 10 bases fit TRBD2. This CDR3 is 17 amino acids long. Trimming took 1 base from V and 7 from J; bases not matched to a gene: 11. Germline lookup yields CDR1 SGHRS and CDR2 YFSETQ. The CDR3 DNA is TGCGCCAGCAGCTTGCCCCGAACTAGCGGGACGGGAAATGAGCAGTTCTTC. Its translation is CASSLPRTSGTGNEQFF.

The chain uses TRBV5-1 and TRBJ2-7, with D possibly TRBD1 on 8 matching bases. This CDR3 contains 14 residues. V shed 4 bases and J shed 5 bases, with 16 bases lying between them. Looked up from germline, CDR1 is SGHRS and CDR2 is YFSETQ. DNA of the CDR3: TGCGCCAGCAGCCGGACAGGGAGGGAGGACGAGCAGTACTTC. Translating gives CASSRTGREDEQYF.

DNA of the CDR3: TGTGCCAGCAGTTCTGGACTAGCGGGCGCCTACGAGCAGTACTTC. It codes for CASSSGLAGAYEQYF. The gene calls are TRBV6-6 and TRBJ2-7; 11 positions agree with TRBD2. V trimming: 4 bases; J trimming: 2 bases; junction bases outside the gene matches: 4. There are 15 residues in the CDR3. Germline values: CDR1 MNHNY, CDR2 SVGAGI (reference sequence).

The chain links TRBV25-1 to TRBJ2-7; D possibly corresponds to TRBD1 (6 bases). Per the germline V gene, CDR1 is MGHDK and CDR2 is SYGVNS. This CDR3 is 13 amino acids long. V was cut by 4 bases and J by 1 base, with 8 bases left in between. In nucleotides, the CDR3 is TGTGCCAGCAGTGCCACAGGGTCCTACGAGCAGTACTTC. As protein: CASSATGSYEQYF.

The chain recombines TRBV6-4 with TRBJ2-3; 7 bases agree with TRBD2. V lost 2 bases and J lost 4; bases outside the gene matches: 3. The germline V gene encodes CDR1 MRHNA and CDR2 SNTAGT. The CDR3 consists of 14 residues. The CDR3 sequence is CASSDRGVPDTQYF. In DNA form, the CDR3 reads TGTGCCAGCAGTGACCGGGGGGTACCAGATACGCAGTATTTT.

V and J are TRBV5-1 and TRBJ2-7; 13 nucleotides align to TRBD2. Germline V CDR1 and CDR2: SGHRS, YFSETQ. The V segment lost 0 bases and the J segment 2 bases; nucleotides outside the gene matches: 8. This CDR3 is 18 amino acids long. CDR3 sequence: CASSLAFGGLAGTYEQYF. CDR3 nucleotides: TGCGCCAGCAGCTTGGCTTTCGGGGGACTAGCGGGAACCTACGAGCAGTACTTC.

The chain employs TRBV2 and TRBJ2-5, with D possibly being TRBD2 (5 bases). Germline CDR1 reads SNHLY; CDR2 reads FYNNEI. The CDR3 length is 12 residues. V was clipped by 6 bases and J by 7 bases, with 12 bases between them. CDR3 loop: CASRTDEGTQYF. The CDR3 region has the DNA TGTGCCAGCAGGACTGACGAGGGGACCCAGTACTTC.

Notes on this clone: Additional DNA sequences in this sample encode the identical CDR3. The chain uses TRBV9 and TRBJ1-1; D possibly corresponds to TRBD1 (5 bases). The V end was cut by 4 bases, the J end by 1 base, with 11 bases between. Per the germline V gene, CDR1 is SGDLS and CDR2 is YYNGEE. There are 14 residues in the CDR3. CDR3 amino acids: CASSPPGGNTEAFF. The DNA for the CDR3 is TGTGCCAGCAGCCCCCCTGGGGGGAACACTGAAGCTTTCTTT.

The V and J genes are TRBV4-3 and TRBJ2-2; 9 nucleotides agree with TRBD2. Losses at the gene ends were 4 bases for V and 6 bases for J; bases not matched to a gene: 6. This CDR3 spans 15 amino acids. Germline V lookup: CDR1 LGHNA, CDR2 YSLEER. DNA for the CDR3: TGCGCCAGCAGCCTCGGGACTAGCCGTCCCGGGGAGCTGTTTTTT. Encoded protein: CASSLGTSRPGELFF.